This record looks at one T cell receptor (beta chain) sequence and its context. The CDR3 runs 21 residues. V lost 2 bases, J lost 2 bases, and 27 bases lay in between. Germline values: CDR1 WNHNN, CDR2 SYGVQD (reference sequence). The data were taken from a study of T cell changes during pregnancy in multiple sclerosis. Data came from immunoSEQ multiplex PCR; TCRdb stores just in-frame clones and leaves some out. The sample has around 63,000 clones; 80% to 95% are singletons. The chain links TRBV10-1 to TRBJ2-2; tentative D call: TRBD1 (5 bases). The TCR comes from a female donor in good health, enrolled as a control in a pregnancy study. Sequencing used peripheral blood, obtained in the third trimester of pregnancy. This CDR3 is CASSERERGSLKGDNTGELFF. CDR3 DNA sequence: TGCGCCAGCAGTGAGAGGGAACGAGGTAGCCTTAAAGGGGATAACACCGGGGAGCTGTTTTTT.